This T cell receptor (beta chain) is from a study of blood T cell repertoires in COVID-19. Only in-frame clones appear in the TCRdb table, and some are missing; sequencing was by immunoSEQ multiplex PCR. The data hold about 54,000 clones, with more than 75% observed a single time. The CDR3 runs 17 residues. Germline V lookup: CDR1 MNHNY, CDR2 SVGAGI (reference sequence). Germline trimming cut 5 bases from V and 0 bases from J; bases unmatched to any gene: 9. The sequenced sample consisted of peripheral blood. The receptor was derived from a man aged 50 or older with active COVID-19. The chain couples TRBV6-6 to TRBJ1-4, with 7 bases matching TRBD1. The CDR3 here is CASSPGTAIATNEKLFF. The CDR3 coding sequence is TGTGCCAGCAGTCCCGGGACAGCAATTGCAACTAATGAAAAACTGTTTTTT.